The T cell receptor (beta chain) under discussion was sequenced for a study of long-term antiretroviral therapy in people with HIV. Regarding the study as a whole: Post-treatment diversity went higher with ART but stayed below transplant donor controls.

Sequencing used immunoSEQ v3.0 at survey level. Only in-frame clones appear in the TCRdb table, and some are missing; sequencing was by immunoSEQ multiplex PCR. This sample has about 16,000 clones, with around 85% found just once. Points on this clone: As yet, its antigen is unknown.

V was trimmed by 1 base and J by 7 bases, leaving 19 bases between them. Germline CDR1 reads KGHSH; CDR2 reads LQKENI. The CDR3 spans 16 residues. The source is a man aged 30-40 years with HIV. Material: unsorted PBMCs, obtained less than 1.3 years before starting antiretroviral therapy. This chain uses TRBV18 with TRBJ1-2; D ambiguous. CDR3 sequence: CASSPRRGQEARGYTF. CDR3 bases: TGTGCCAGCTCACCACGGCGCGGCCAGGAAGCGCGTGGCTACACCTTC. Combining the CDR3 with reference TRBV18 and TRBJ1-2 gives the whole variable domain NAGVMQNPRHLVRRRGQEARLRCSPMKGHSHVYWYRQLPEEGLKFMVYLQKENIIDESGMPKERFSAEFPKEGPSILRIQQVVRGDSAAYFCASSPRRGQEARGYTFGSGTRLTVV.